The 27 T cell receptor beta chains below come from one sample, sequenced in a study of cytotoxic CD8 clonotypes in ibrutinib-treated CLL. TCRdb's copy holds only in-frame clones and misses some; the assay was immunoSEQ multiplex PCR. The sample holds roughly 160,000 clones, 81% seen once. The sequenced sample was PBMCs, obtained after 12 months of ibrutinib treatment. Every receptor here comes from a human donor with chronic lymphocytic leukemia.

V and J are TRBV30 and TRBJ2-7, with D uncertain. Trimming shortened V by 0 bases and J by 4 bases, and 10 bases separated the two germline ends. Germline CDR1 and CDR2: GTSNPN and SVGIG (reference sequence). This CDR3 contains 13 residues. The CDR3 sequence: CAWSVGSQYEQYF. Here the CDR3 DNA reads TGTGCCTGGAGTGTAGGGTCCCAGTACGAGCAGTACTTC.

The V and J genes are TRBV9 and TRBJ2-3; D call uncertain. Trimming removed 2 bases from V and 5 bases from J, with 6 bases in between. Germline CDR1 and CDR2: SGDLS and YYNGEE. CDR3 length: 12 residues. The CDR3 is CASSVKEDTQYF. The CDR3 region has the DNA TGTGCCAGCAGCGTCAAGGAAGATACGCAGTATTTT.

This rearrangement joins TRBV6-5 to TRBJ2-6; D unclear. V lost 0 bases and J 1 base, leaving 4 bases between the germline ends. There are 15 residues in the CDR3. CDR1 MNHEY and CDR2 SVGAGI come from the germline V gene. The DNA for the CDR3 is TGTGCCAGCAGTTACTCACAATCTGGGGCCAACGTCCTGACTTTC. It encodes CASSYSQSGANVLTF.

The sample holds one count of this clone. The chain joins TRBV6-5 to TRBJ1-1; a weak D match, TRBD1 (5 bases). The CDR3 length is 13 residues. Germline CDR1 reads MNHEY; CDR2 reads SVGAGI. V shed 6 bases and J shed 5 bases, with 13 bases lying between them. The CDR3 protein is CASRETGGTEAFF. In DNA, the CDR3 is TGTGCCAGCAGAGAAACAGGAGGGACTGAAGCTTTCTTT.

This chain links TRBV18 with TRBJ2-5; possibly TRBD1 or TRBD2 for D (5 bases each). Trimming took off 4 bases at V and 0 bases at J, with 18 bases between the two ends. Per germline, CDR1 KGHSH and CDR2 LQKENI. The CDR3 length is 17 residues. The CDR3 here is CASSLSAGSWYQETQYF. In nucleotides, the CDR3 is TGTGCCAGCTCACTGTCCGCAGGGAGCTGGTACCAAGAGACCCAGTACTTC.

The rearrangement joins TRBV15 to TRBJ2-2; D remains ambiguous. V lost 0 bases, J lost 4 bases, and 9 bases lay in between. Per germline, CDR1 LNHNV and CDR2 YYDKDF (reference sequence). There are 15 residues in the CDR3. This chain's CDR3 is CATSRDRLVTGELFF. The CDR3 nucleotides read TGTGCCACCAGCAGAGATCGGCTGGTCACCGGGGAGCTGTTTTTT.

The chain carries TRBV28 and TRBJ2-7; 8 nucleotides match TRBD1. The V gene's germline CDR1 is MDHEN and CDR2 SYDVKM. The length of the CDR3 is 15 residues. V lost 5 bases and J lost 5; bases outside the gene matches: 11. This CDR3 reads CASSLPVGQGNEQYF. In DNA, the CDR3 is TGTGCCAGCAGTCTGCCTGTCGGACAGGGAAACGAGCAGTACTTC.

The chain carries TRBV15 and TRBJ2-7, with D perhaps TRBD2 (5 bases). In germline, CDR1 is LNHNV, CDR2 YYDKDF (reference sequence). The V and J ends lost 0 bases and 6 bases respectively, with 21 bases between them. The CDR3 consists of 17 residues. The CDR3 spells CATSRDGGEMGMLEQYF. CDR3 sequence (DNA): TGTGCCACCAGCAGAGATGGAGGAGAAATGGGGATGCTCGAGCAGTACTTC.

The J gene is TRBJ2-1, the V gene TRBV4-2; 8 bases align to TRBD2. Germline V gene data show CDR1 as LGHNA and CDR2 as YNFKEQ. The CDR3 loop spans 18 amino acids. V lost 0 bases to trimming and J lost 1 base; unmatched junction nucleotides: 8. The CDR3 sequence: CASSQDRSGGLSYNEQFF. The CDR3 DNA follows: TGTGCCAGCAGCCAAGATCGTTCGGGAGGGTTGTCCTACAATGAGCAGTTCTTC.

This clone was observed a single time. The chain employs TRBV18 and TRBJ1-1, with TRBD1 as a possible D gene (5 bases). Trimming left V 3 bases short and J 3 bases short, with 11 bases between. The CDR3 is 14 amino acids. Per the germline V gene, CDR1 is KGHSH and CDR2 is LQKENI. Here the CDR3 DNA reads TGTGCCAGCTCACCCCCCACGACAGACACTGAAGCTTTCTTT. Its translation: CASSPPTTDTEAFF.

The chain carries TRBV9 and TRBJ2-4; maybe TRBD1 (6 bases). The CDR3 extends over 16 amino acids. V shed 5 bases and J shed 1 base, with 16 bases lying between them. Germline-derived CDR1 and CDR2 are SGDLS and YYNGEE. The CDR3 loop reads CASRTNRVRAKNIQYF. The CDR3 coding sequence is TGTGCCAGCAGGACCAACAGGGTGAGGGCCAAAAACATTCAGTACTTC.

The chain couples TRBV7-9 to TRBJ2-3; 11 nucleotides line up with TRBD2. Germline V gene sequence: CDR1 SEHNR, CDR2 FQNEAQ (reference sequence). The CDR3 sequence is 17 residues long. Trimming at V came to 3 bases and at J to 2 bases, leaving 7 bases not matched to a gene. This CDR3 reads CASSFPTSGGLTDTQYF. The CDR3 bases are TGTGCCAGCAGCTTCCCCACTAGCGGGGGCCTCACAGATACGCAGTATTTT.

This chain connects TRBV5-6 to TRBJ2-7, with D unclear. Per the germline V gene, CDR1 is SGHDT and CDR2 is YYEEEE. Deletions cut 2 bases from V and 2 bases from J, with 11 bases between. The CDR3 spans 14 residues. The CDR3 DNA reads TGTGCCAGCAGCTTTCAGGTTTCAACCTACGAGCAGTACTTC. As protein: CASSFQVSTYEQYF.

DNA of the CDR3: TGTGCCAGCAGTCAAAATTCCGGGGCGAACACCGGGGAGCTGTTTTTT. Translation gives CASSQNSGANTGELFF. The chain couples TRBV7-2 to TRBJ2-2; tentatively, D is TRBD2 (5 bases). V lost 6 bases and J 0 bases, leaving 14 bases between the germline ends. The length of the CDR3 is 16 residues. Germline V gene data show CDR1 as SGHTA and CDR2 as FQGNSA. Filled out from reference TRBV7-2 and TRBJ2-2, the complete variable domain reads GAGVSQSPSNKVTEKGKDVELRCDPISGHTALYWYRQSLGQGLEFLIYFQGNSAPDKSGLPSDRFSAERTGGSVSTLTIQRTQQEDSAVYLCASSQNSGANTGELFFGEGSRLTVL.

The chain couples TRBV27 to TRBJ1-2; tentative D call: TRBD1 (6 bases). With 5 bases removed from V and 2 bases from J, the gap between germline ends came to 18 bases. The germline V gene encodes CDR1 MNHEY and CDR2 SMNVEV (reference sequence). The length of the CDR3 is 16 residues. In DNA, the CDR3 is TGTGCCAGCAGTCCGCGAAAGGGGGTTGGAAACTATGGCTACACCTTC. Protein sequence: CASSPRKGVGNYGYTF.

In its sample, this clone was seen many times. The V gene is TRBV18, the J gene TRBJ1-2; D not certain. CDR1 is KGHSH and CDR2 is LQKENI in the germline V gene. V shed 6 bases and J shed 3 bases, with 11 bases lying between them. This CDR3 comprises 13 residues. CDR3 residues: CASSGPEYYGYTF. CDR3 sequence (DNA): TGTGCCAGCTCCGGGCCCGAATACTATGGCTACACCTTC.

The chain uses TRBV23-1 and TRBJ2-2, with D hard to call. TRBV23-1 is noted as an ORF with a role that remains uncertain. This CDR3 is 16 amino acids long. Trimming took 3 bases from V and 3 from J, leaving 14 bases between them. The CDR3 nucleotides are TGCGCCAGCAGTCATTCCAGAGGCCCGGACACCGGGGAGCTGTTTTTT. Protein sequence: CASSHSRGPDTGELFF.

The chain uses TRBV9 and TRBJ2-3, with D unclear. Germline CDR1 and CDR2: SGDLS and YYNGEE. Trimming took 0 bases from V and 5 from J, leaving 7 bases between them. This CDR3 is built from 13 residues. The CDR3 region is CASSVAVRDTQYF. As DNA, the CDR3 is TGTGCCAGCAGCGTAGCGGTACGAGATACGCAGTATTTT.

V usage is TRBV6-6 and J usage is TRBJ1-6; 11 nucleotides match TRBD1. The CDR3 loop spans 15 amino acids. V was pared by 2 bases and J by 10 bases, with 4 bases of the junction left unmatched. Germline lookup yields CDR1 MNHNY and CDR2 SVGAGI (reference sequence). The CDR3 loop reads CASSYEGQGVSPLHF. The CDR3 coding sequence is TGTGCCAGCAGTTACGAGGGACAGGGGGTCTCACCCCTCCACTTT.

This chain links TRBV7-6 with TRBJ1-2; 7 nucleotides match TRBD1. J lost 1 base, V lost 5 bases, and 16 bases had no gene match. From germline, CDR1 is SGHVS and CDR2 FNYEAQ. The CDR3 spans 18 residues. The CDR3 sequence is CASSPRQGLSGFNYGYTF. The DNA for the CDR3 is TGTGCCAGCAGCCCCCGACAGGGTTTATCAGGTTTTAACTATGGCTACACCTTC.

V gene TRBV7-2 combines with J gene TRBJ2-7; 10 bases agree with TRBD2. V was clipped by 3 bases and J by 4 bases; unmatched bases: 6. CDR1 and CDR2 (germline): SGHTA, FQGNSA. The CDR3 extends over 15 amino acids. This chain's CDR3 is CASSFSSGSLYEQYF. Here the CDR3 DNA reads TGTGCCAGCAGCTTTTCTAGCGGGAGTTTATACGAGCAGTACTTC. Full variable domain (missing parts from reference TRBV7-2 and TRBJ2-7): GAGVSQSPSNKVTEKGKDVELRCDPISGHTALYWYRQSLGQGLEFLIYFQGNSAPDKSGLPSDRFSAERTGGSVSTLTIQRTQQEDSAVYLCASSFSSGSLYEQYFGPGTRLTVT.

The rearrangement uses TRBV6-1 and TRBJ1-5; 7 bases line up with TRBD1. J was trimmed by 6 bases and V by 7 bases; bases with no gene match: 9. The CDR3 contains 14 residues. From germline, CDR1 is MNHNS and CDR2 SASEGT. In DNA form, the CDR3 reads TGTGCCAGCAACCCCCTGACAGGGCCTCAGCCCCAGCATTTT. It encodes CASNPLTGPQPQHF.

This clone has just a few counts. This chain joins TRBV18 and TRBJ1-1; D uncertain. Between the trimmed V and J ends, which lost 4 bases and 7 bases, there was a span of 13 bases. The CDR3 covers 13 residues. The germline V gene encodes CDR1 KGHSH and CDR2 LQKENI. The CDR3 bases are TGTGCCAGCTCACGGCGTATTGGGGATGAAGCTTTCTTT. Translation gives CASSRRIGDEAFF.

This chain connects TRBV7-9 to TRBJ1-5; D possibly corresponds to TRBD1 (5 bases). This CDR3 spans 14 amino acids. With 1 base removed from V and 3 bases from J, the gap between germline ends came to 7 bases. Germline CDR1 and CDR2: SEHNR and FQNEAQ (reference sequence). This CDR3 reads CASSLGGVNQPQHF. For the CDR3, the DNA is TGTGCCAGCAGCTTAGGGGGGGTCAATCAGCCCCAGCATTTT.

This clone was seen more than once but under ten times. The chain links TRBV28 to TRBJ1-1; D possibly corresponds to TRBD1 (6 bases). With 8 bases removed from V and 6 bases from J, the gap between germline ends came to 19 bases. CDR3 length: 14 residues. Germline CDR1 and CDR2: MDHEN and SYDVKM. CDR3 residues: CASRKGGAIAEAFF. CDR3 nucleotides: TGTGCCAGCCGGAAGGGGGGGGCTATCGCTGAAGCTTTCTTT.

The chain couples TRBV5-1 to TRBJ2-1; 9 bases line up with TRBD1. The germline V gene encodes CDR1 SGHRS and CDR2 YFSETQ. With V trimmed by 0 bases and J by 7 bases, 11 bases remained unmatched. CDR3 length: 17 residues. The CDR3 sequence: CASSLGLRTGELNEQFF. CDR3 DNA sequence: TGCGCCAGCAGCTTGGGTCTTCGGACAGGGGAGTTGAATGAGCAGTTCTTC.

This clone was seen only a few times. The junction and the germline gene differ at one end; a read error may be behind it. For the CDR3, the DNA is TGTGCCAGCAGCTTAGTTGGGGACGGCAACCAGCCCCAGCATTTT. Amino acid sequence: CASSLVGDGNQPQHF. The chain is built from TRBV11-2 and TRBJ1-5, with D possibly matching TRBD1 (5 bases). Per germline, CDR1 SGHAT and CDR2 FQNNGV. The CDR3 is 15 amino acids. Combining the CDR3 with reference TRBV11-2 and TRBJ1-5 gives the whole variable domain EAGVAQSPRYKIIEKRQSVAFWCNPISGHATLYWYQQILGQGPKLLIQFQNNGVVDDSQLPKDRFSAERLKGVDSTLKIQPAKLEDSAVYLCASSLVGDGNQPQHFGDGTRLSIL.